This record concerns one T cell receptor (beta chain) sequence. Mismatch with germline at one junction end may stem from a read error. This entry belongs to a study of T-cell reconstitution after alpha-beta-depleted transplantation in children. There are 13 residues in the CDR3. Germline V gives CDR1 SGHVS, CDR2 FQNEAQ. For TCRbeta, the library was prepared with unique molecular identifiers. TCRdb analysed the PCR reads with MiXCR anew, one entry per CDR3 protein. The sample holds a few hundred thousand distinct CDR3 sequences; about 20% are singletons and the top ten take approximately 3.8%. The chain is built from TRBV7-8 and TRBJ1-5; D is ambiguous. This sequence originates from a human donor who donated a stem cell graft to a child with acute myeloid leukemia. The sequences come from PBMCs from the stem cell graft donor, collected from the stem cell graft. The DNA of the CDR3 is TGTGCCAGCAGCTCCGATAGCAGTCAGCCCCAGCATTTT. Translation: CASSSDSSQPQHF.